Below, 24 T cell receptor beta chains from the same sample are listed, as sequenced in a study of blood T cell repertoires in COVID-19. Sequencing was performed with immunoSEQ multiplex PCR; in TCRdb, only in-frame clones are kept and a portion is missing. Altogether around 260,000 clones are present, around 89% being singletons, with the ten largest covering around 0.84%. Sequencing used peripheral blood. These TCRs come from a man aged 25-45 years with acute or convalescent COVID-19.

This clone has only one observation. The genes are TRBV2 and TRBJ2-1; TRBD2 matches 11 bases. This CDR3 has 15 amino acids. The V and J ends lost 6 bases and 8 bases, in that order; junction bases with no gene match: 9. Germline loops: CDR1 SNHLY, CDR2 FYNNEI. The CDR3 spells CASRTATSGSDEQFF. DNA of the CDR3: TGTGCCAGCAGGACAGCTACTAGCGGGAGCGATGAGCAGTTCTTC.

V is TRBV15 and J is TRBJ2-5; D remains ambiguous. CDR1 and CDR2 (germline): LNHNV, YYDKDF (reference sequence). The CDR3 extends over 14 amino acids. Between the trimmed V and J ends, which lost 0 bases and 6 bases, there was a span of 11 bases. The CDR3 sequence: CATSRDRTRKTQYF. In DNA form, the CDR3 reads TGTGCCACCAGCAGAGATCGTACGAGGAAGACCCAGTACTTC. Complete variable domain (other parts from reference TRBV15 and TRBJ2-5): DAMVIQNPRYQVTQFGKPVTLSCSQTLNHNVMYWYQQKSSQAPKLLFHYYDKDFNNEADTPDNFQSRRPNTSFCFLDIRSPGLGDTAMYLCATSRDRTRKTQYFGPGTRLLVL.

CDR3 nucleotide sequence: TGTGCCAGCAGCTCCCAACAACAGGGCTACACCGGGGAGCTGTTTTTT. The encoded protein is CASSSQQQGYTGELFF. V usage is TRBV5-5 and J usage is TRBJ2-2; a weak D match, TRBD1 (6 bases). Germline assignment: CDR1 SGHKS and CDR2 YYEKEE (reference sequence). This CDR3 region has 16 residues. Trimming removed 3 bases from V and 3 bases from J, with 15 bases in between.

This sequence joins TRBV28 and TRBJ1-2, with unresolved D. Trimming pared 11 bases from V and 4 bases from J, leaving 8 bases between. This CDR3 contains 10 residues. From germline, CDR1 is MDHEN and CDR2 SYDVKM. For the CDR3, the DNA is TGTGCCGCCCTTAGCTATGGCTACACCTTC. Protein product: CAALSYGYTF.

This chain connects TRBV9 to TRBJ2-2; weak D call: TRBD2 (5 bases). Germline CDR1 SGDLS, CDR2 YYNGEE. V lost 4 bases, J lost 0 bases, and 13 bases lay in between. This CDR3 is built from 16 residues. This CDR3 reads CASSRPGNPNTGELFF. The CDR3 coding sequence is TGTGCCAGCAGCCGTCCCGGGAATCCGAACACCGGGGAGCTGTTTTTT.

The chain links TRBV10-3 to TRBJ1-1; TRBD1 matches 8 bases. Trimming took 6 bases from V and 5 from J; bases not matched to a gene: 14. CDR3 length: 16 residues. The germline V gene has CDR1 ENHRY and CDR2 SYGVKD. The CDR3, as DNA: TGTGCCATCAGCCCGAAAGACAGGGGCGAGGGTACTGAAGCTTTCTTT. Protein product: CAISPKDRGEGTEAFF.

This rearrangement joins TRBV18 to TRBJ1-6, with D maybe TRBD1 (6 bases). Germline CDR1 is KGHSH and CDR2 is LQKENI. The CDR3 is 15 residues long. The V and J ends lost 6 bases and 11 bases respectively, with 20 bases between them. The CDR3 region is CASSLHSNRETPLHF. CDR3 coding DNA: TGTGCCAGCTCCCTCCACTCTAACAGGGAGACACCCCTCCACTTT.

The chain has TRBV10-1 and TRBJ1-5; perhaps TRBD1 as D (6 bases). V lost 2 bases and J lost 3, with 11 bases in between. This CDR3 contains 15 residues. Germline V lookup: CDR1 WNHNN, CDR2 SYGVQD (reference sequence). In DNA form, the CDR3 reads TGCGCCAGCAGTGAGCGACAGGCCCCCAATCAGCCCCAGCATTTT. It codes for CASSERQAPNQPQHF.

The chain links TRBV6-2 or TRBV6-3 to TRBJ2-3, with a tentative D call TRBD2 (5 bases). Trimming took off 1 base at V and 3 bases at J, with 17 bases between the two ends. The germline V gene encodes CDR1 MNHEY and CDR2 SVGEGT. The CDR3 length is 17 residues. CDR3 loop: CASSYLPRGSRTDTQYF. The CDR3 DNA follows: TGTGCCAGCAGTTACTTACCACGAGGGAGTCGGACAGATACGCAGTATTTT.

Notes on this clone: The germline gene is not matched at one end of the junction; a read error may be the cause. The V and J genes are TRBV9 and TRBJ1-5; D is uncertain. CDR3 length: 14 residues. The germline gives CDR1 SGDLS, CDR2 YYNGEE. Here the CDR3 reads CASSVGNSDQPQHF. CDR3 bases: TGTGCCAGCAGCGTCGGTAATAGCGATCAGCCCCAGCATTTT.

The gene calls are TRBV27 and TRBJ1-1; the D is unclear. Germline values: CDR1 MNHEY, CDR2 SMNVEV (reference sequence). Between the trimmed V and J ends, which lost 2 bases and 5 bases, there was a span of 15 bases. The CDR3 spans 15 residues. The CDR3 here is CASSLEWYAGTEAFF. DNA of the CDR3: TGTGCCAGCAGTTTAGAATGGTACGCGGGAACTGAAGCTTTCTTT.

J is TRBJ2-7 and V is TRBV6-4, with TRBD1 identical over 7 bases. Germline CDR1 MRHNA, CDR2 SNTAGT. The length of the CDR3 is 14 residues. V shed 6 bases, J shed 0 bases, and the junction held 5 bases outside the gene matches. CDR3 sequence: CASRKTGSSYEQYF. The CDR3 DNA sequence: TGTGCCAGCAGGAAGACAGGGTCCTCCTACGAGCAGTACTTC.

The chain carries TRBV2 and TRBJ1-4; tentative D call: TRBD1 (5 bases). The CDR3 is 15 amino acids. Germline values: CDR1 SNHLY, CDR2 FYNNEI. The V and J ends lost 3 bases and 7 bases respectively, with 15 bases between them. CDR3 loop: CASSDTTVGAEKLFF. In DNA form, the CDR3 reads TGTGCCAGCAGTGACACGACAGTTGGTGCTGAAAAACTGTTTTTT.

V is TRBV18 and J is TRBJ1-2; D is unresolved. The CDR3 sequence is 13 residues long. Germline assignment: CDR1 KGHSH and CDR2 LQKENI. Deletions cut 6 bases from V and 5 bases from J, with 13 bases between. The CDR3 protein is CASSPGSSYGYTF. The CDR3, as DNA: TGTGCCAGCTCTCCCGGGTCCTCGTATGGCTACACCTTC.

J is TRBJ2-2 and V is TRBV6-4; perhaps TRBD1 as D (6 bases). CDR1 is MRHNA and CDR2 is SNTAGT in the germline V gene. Trimming cost V 5 bases and J 2 bases, with 12 bases left between them. The CDR3 runs 15 residues. The CDR3 is CASSRGDTNTGELFF. The CDR3 DNA follows: TGTGCCAGCAGTCGAGGGGACACCAACACCGGGGAGCTGTTTTTT.

This chain links TRBV14 with TRBJ2-5, with D perhaps matching TRBD2 (5 bases). The CDR3 contains 17 residues. From germline, CDR1 is SGHDN and CDR2 FVKESK. V gave up 4 bases and J gave up 1 base, with 19 bases separating them. CDR3 in DNA: TGTGCCAGCAGCCGAACGAGGGCAGTCTACGTCCAAGAGACCCAGTACTTC. Translating gives CASSRTRAVYVQETQYF.

This sequence joins TRBV5-1 and TRBJ1-2; 10 positions match TRBD1. The CDR3 covers 15 residues. V was clipped by 4 bases and J by 6 bases; unmatched bases: 9. Germline lookup yields CDR1 SGHRS and CDR2 YFSETQ. The CDR3 coding sequence is TGCGCCAGCAGCCGGGACAGGGGTTTTAGCAATGGCTACACCTTC. Residues: CASSRDRGFSNGYTF.

The chain links TRBV9 to TRBJ2-6, with 7 bases matching TRBD2. CDR3 length: 18 residues. J gave up 0 bases and V 3 bases, and 9 bases lay outside the gene matches. Germline V CDR1 and CDR2: SGDLS, YYNGEE. The chain's CDR3 is CASSAPGLLSSGANVLTF. As DNA, the CDR3 is TGTGCCAGCAGCGCTCCGGGACTACTGAGCTCTGGGGCCAACGTCCTGACTTTC. Full variable domain (rest looked up from reference TRBV9 and TRBJ2-6): DSGVTQTPKHLITATGQRVTLRCSPRSGDLSVYWYQQSLDQGLQFLIQYYNGEERAKGNILERFSAQQFPDLHSELNLSSLELGDSALYFCASSAPGLLSSGANVLTFGAGSRLTVL.

This clone came up once. The chain combines TRBV18 with TRBJ2-1; D may be TRBD1 (6 bases). V lost 0 bases, J lost 3 bases, and 15 bases lay in between. CDR3 length: 17 residues. The germline V gene encodes CDR1 KGHSH and CDR2 LQKENI. The CDR3 loop is CASSPPLGAPLYNEQFF. In nucleotides, the CDR3 is TGTGCCAGCTCACCACCTTTGGGGGCCCCCCTCTACAATGAGCAGTTCTTC.

For the CDR3, the DNA is TGTGCCAGCAGCTTAAGCTCAGGGGCCGGCTACACCTTC. Protein: CASSLSSGAGYTF. This chain links TRBV7-3 with TRBJ1-2; tentative D call: TRBD1 (6 bases). Germline V gene lookup returns CDR1 SGHTA and CDR2 FQGTGA. This CDR3 is 13 amino acids long. The V gene lost 1 base and the J gene lost 8 bases, with 11 bases spanning the gap.

The rearrangement links TRBV6-4 to TRBJ2-3; 9 bases are shared with TRBD2. Per the germline V gene, CDR1 is MRHNA and CDR2 is SNTAGT. The CDR3 runs 16 residues. J gave up 5 bases and V 4 bases, and 10 bases lay outside the gene matches. CDR3 DNA: TGTGCCAGCAGTGTGGGGACTAGCCGAGTCGGAGATACGCAGTATTTT. Translated, it gives CASSVGTSRVGDTQYF.

This chain connects TRBV12-3 or TRBV12-4 to TRBJ1-2, with D possibly being TRBD1 (5 bases). The CDR3 extends over 13 amino acids. The V gene lost 5 bases and the J gene lost 6 bases, with 13 bases spanning the gap. Written as DNA, the CDR3 is TGTGCCAGCAGTCCATCCGGGGGGGATGGCTACACCTTC. It encodes CASSPSGGDGYTF.

This clone has just a few counts. This sequence joins TRBV28 and TRBJ2-7, with D possibly being TRBD2 (6 bases). The V gene lost 4 bases and the J gene lost 1 base, with 11 bases spanning the gap. The V gene's germline CDR1 is MDHEN and CDR2 SYDVKM. The CDR3 runs 14 residues. DNA for the CDR3: TGTGCCAGCAGTTCCCTAGGGAGGTCCTACGAGCAGTACTTC. Residues: CASSSLGRSYEQYF.

The sample holds one count of this clone. The rearrangement joins TRBV29-1 to TRBJ2-3, with D possibly TRBD1 on 5 matching bases. The CDR3 runs 15 residues. Germline V gene data show CDR1 as SQVTM and CDR2 as ANQGSEA. V was trimmed by 1 base and J by 4 bases, leaving 15 bases between them. In DNA form, the CDR3 reads TGCAGCGTTGAAGTCCCAGGGCGAGAGGCAGATACGCAGTATTTT. Translation gives CSVEVPGREADTQYF.